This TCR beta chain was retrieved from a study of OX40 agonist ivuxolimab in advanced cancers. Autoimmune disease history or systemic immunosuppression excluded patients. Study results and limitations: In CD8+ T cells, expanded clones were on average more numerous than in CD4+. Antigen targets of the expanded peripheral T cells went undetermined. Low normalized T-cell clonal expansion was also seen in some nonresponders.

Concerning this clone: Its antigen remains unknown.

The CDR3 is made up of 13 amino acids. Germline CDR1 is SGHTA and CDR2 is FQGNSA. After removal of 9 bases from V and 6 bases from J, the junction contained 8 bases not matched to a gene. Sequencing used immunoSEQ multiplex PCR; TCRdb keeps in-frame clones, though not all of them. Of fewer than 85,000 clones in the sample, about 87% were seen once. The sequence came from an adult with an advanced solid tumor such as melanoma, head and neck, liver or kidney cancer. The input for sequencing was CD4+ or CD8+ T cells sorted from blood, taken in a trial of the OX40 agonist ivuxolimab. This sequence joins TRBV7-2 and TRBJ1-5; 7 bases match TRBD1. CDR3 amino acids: CASGQAPPQPQHF. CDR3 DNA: TGTGCCAGTGGACAGGCGCCTCCTCAGCCCCAGCATTTT.